A single T cell receptor (beta chain) is shown here with its context. The antigen remains unidentified. Use of 60 Vbeta and 13 Jbeta primers characterized the PCR. Sequencing was performed with immunoSEQ multiplex PCR; in TCRdb, only in-frame clones are kept and a portion is missing. The sample yields over 200,000 clones, of which the top ten take up more than 0.75%. Healthy bone marrow donors made up the donor group. The sample comes from a study of cytomegalovirus exposure and HLA in healthy donors. Trimming left V 1 base short and J 2 bases short, with 11 bases between. The CDR3 extends over 15 amino acids. Germline values: CDR1 MGHRA, CDR2 YSYEKL. Study-level points and caveats: Three chains linked to CMV were shown in vitro to be specific for CMV antigens. The investigators catalogued 150 to 200 TCR beta chains as cytomegalovirus-associated. In an earlier analysis, about 87% or about 30%: the productive usage of most TCR beta V segments.

The chain links TRBV4-1 to TRBJ2-5; D is perhaps TRBD2 (6 bases). The source is a woman aged 25 to 45 in good health and CMV-seropositive. Specimen: PBMCs. The DNA for the CDR3 is TGCGCCAGCAGCCAAGCCGGGAGATTGCAAGAGACCCAGTACTTC. Encoded protein: CASSQAGRLQETQYF.